The present entry profiles one TCR beta chain with its context. The antigen is unknown. PCR amplification relied on 60 Vbeta primers (plus 13 Jbeta primers). Method: immunoSEQ multiplex PCR; TCRdb's copy keeps in-frame clones and lacks some. This table holds fewer than 300,000 clones, about nine tenths found once. The CDR3 has 15 residues. Trimming took off 5 bases at V and 11 bases at J, with 19 bases between the two ends. In germline, CDR1 is SGHNT, CDR2 YENEEA. These data belong to a study of cytomegalovirus exposure and HLA in healthy donors. At the level of the study: There were roughly 110 million unique TCR beta sequences, drawn from about 190 million T cells, in an earlier analysis.

General observations from the study: Later work associated fewer than 20,000 TCR beta sequences with HLA alleles at 0.05 false discovery rate. TRBV6-2, TRBV6-3 and other indistinguishable V segments were excluded. As confirmed in vitro, a few CMV-associated chains were specific for CMV antigens.

The clonotype originates from a middle-aged man in good health and CMV-seropositive. The gene calls are TRBV11-3 and TRBJ2-6, with D possibly being TRBD1 (7 bases). Sequencing used PBMCs. The CDR3 bases are TGTGCCAGCAGCCCTTTTACAGGGGAGCGGGACGTCCTGACTTTC. Its translation is CASSPFTGERDVLTF.